This T cell receptor beta chain was captured by sequencing in a study of CD8 T cells in ankylosing spondylitis. Broader study findings: A motif in TCR beta, a set of 8 or 9 highly homologous variants, appeared characteristic of ankylosing spondylitis blood. Certain motif variants had earlier appeared in reactive arthritis synovial fluid and blood.

For TCR beta, libraries came from quantitative 5'-RACE with molecular barcodes. TCRdb reanalysed the 5' RACE reads using MiXCR and keeps one entry per CDR3 protein. This sample has fewer than 750,000 distinct CDR3 sequences; around 20% occur once, and the top ten carry roughly a fifth. This clonotype has more than one count but fewer than ten. The antigen is undetermined. V was clipped by 3 bases and J by 6 bases; unmatched bases: 4. Germline CDR1 SGHRS, CDR2 YFSETQ. The CDR3 is 13 residues long. The receptor's source is a male donor with ankylosing spondylitis. The specimen was blood, either unsorted or a sorted T cell fraction (not recorded which). V is TRBV5-1 and J is TRBJ1-1, with TRBD1 matching over 8 bases. The CDR3 DNA is TGCGCCAGCAGCTCAGGACAGGGTTCTGAAGCTTTCTTT. Protein sequence: CASSSGQGSEAFF.